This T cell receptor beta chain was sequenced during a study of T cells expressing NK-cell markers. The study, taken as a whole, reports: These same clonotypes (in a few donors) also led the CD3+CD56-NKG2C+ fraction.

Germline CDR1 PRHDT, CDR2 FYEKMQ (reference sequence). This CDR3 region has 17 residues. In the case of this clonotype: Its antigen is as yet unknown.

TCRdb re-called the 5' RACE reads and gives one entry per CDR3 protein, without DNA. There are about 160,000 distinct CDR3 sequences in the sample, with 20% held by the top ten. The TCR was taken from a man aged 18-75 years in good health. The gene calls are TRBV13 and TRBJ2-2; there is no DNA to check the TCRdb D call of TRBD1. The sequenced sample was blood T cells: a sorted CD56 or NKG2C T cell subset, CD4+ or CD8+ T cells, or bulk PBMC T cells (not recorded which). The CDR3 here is CASSLGGRTVNTGELFF. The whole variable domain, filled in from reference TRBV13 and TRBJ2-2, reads AAGVIQSPRHLIKEKRETATLKCYPIPRHDTVYWYQQGPGQDPQFLISFYEKMQSDKGSIPDRFSAQQFSDYHSELNMSSLELGDSALYFCASSLGGRTVNTGELFFGEGSRLTVL.